The 24 T cell receptor beta chains listed next were all sequenced from one sample in a study of cytotoxic CD8 clonotypes in ibrutinib-treated CLL. The method was immunoSEQ multiplex PCR; TCRdb's version includes in-frame clones alone and lacks a portion of them. The profile shows 250,000 to 350,000 clones, less than 85% of them singletons. The sample consisted of PBMCs, taken at disease progression, from a patient treated with ibrutinib. These TCRs come from a human donor with chronic lymphocytic leukemia.

V and J are TRBV10-3 and TRBJ2-7; TRBD1 matches 9 bases. The CDR3 length is 13 residues. V dropped 8 bases and J dropped 2; count of bases not matched to a gene: 4. The germline V gene has CDR1 ENHRY and CDR2 SYGVKD. CDR3 sequence (DNA): TGTGCCATCGGGACAGGGTATCCCTACGAGCAGTACTTC. As protein: CAIGTGYPYEQYF.

The rearrangement joins TRBV6-1 to TRBJ1-2; no clear D gene. V was cut by 8 bases and J by 4 bases, with 14 bases left in between. The germline V gene has CDR1 MNHNS and CDR2 SASEGT. The CDR3 has 13 amino acids. CDR3 in DNA: TGTGCCAGCCGCCTCTCGCGCCCCTATGGCTACACCTTC. It encodes CASRLSRPYGYTF.

The rearrangement uses TRBV6-1 and TRBJ2-3; D might be TRBD1 (5 bases). Trimming pared 2 bases from V and 7 bases from J, leaving 19 bases between. CDR1 and CDR2 from the germline V gene are MNHNS and SASEGT. There are 16 residues in the CDR3. This chain's CDR3 is CASSEQGQPEPNTQYF. Here the CDR3 DNA reads TGTGCCAGCAGTGAACAAGGACAACCAGAACCCAATACGCAGTATTTT.

The chain has TRBV19 and TRBJ2-7; possibly TRBD2 for D (6 bases). This CDR3 is built from 15 residues. V dropped 7 bases and J dropped 2 bases, with 18 bases sitting between them. Germline-derived CDR1 and CDR2 are LNHDA and SQIVND (reference sequence). CDR3 DNA: TGTGCCAGTACTCCAGGGACTGAGGACCCCTACGAGCAGTACTTC. Amino acid sequence: CASTPGTEDPYEQYF.

The chain couples TRBV6-1 to TRBJ2-2; D is unresolved. V lost 6 bases to trimming and J lost 6 bases, with 8 bases between them. The germline V gene encodes CDR1 MNHNS and CDR2 SASEGT. The CDR3 runs 12 residues. This CDR3 reads CASRAVAGELFF. Written as DNA, the CDR3 is TGTGCCAGCAGAGCTGTAGCCGGGGAGCTGTTTTTT.

This clone has just a few counts. The chain links TRBV6-5 to TRBJ2-3; D unclear. CDR1 and CDR2 from the germline V gene are MNHEY and SVGAGI. This CDR3 region has 14 residues. Trimming pared 3 bases from V and 0 bases from J, leaving 7 bases between. CDR3 nucleotides: TGTGCCAGCAGTTATGTGAGTAGCACAGATACGCAGTATTTT. Its protein product is CASSYVSSTDTQYF.

This clone appeared a single time. V is TRBV6-1 and J is TRBJ2-2, with D hard to call. CDR3 size: 11 residues. Trimming pared 7 bases from V and 11 bases from J, leaving 11 bases between. CDR1 and CDR2 from the germline V gene are MNHNS and SASEGT. The CDR3 region is CASKVSEELFF. Written as DNA, the CDR3 is TGTGCCAGCAAAGTATCGGAAGAGCTGTTTTTT.

The chain employs TRBV20-1 and TRBJ2-4; no reliable D call. Germline CDR1 and CDR2: DFQATT and SNEGSKA (reference sequence). The CDR3 is made up of 11 amino acids. Trimming shortened V by 3 bases and J by 7 bases, and 7 bases separated the two germline ends. DNA of the CDR3: TGCAGTGCTAGTTGGTCGAACATTCAGTACTTC. Translating gives CSASWSNIQYF.

The chain joins TRBV7-2 to TRBJ2-1; no clear D gene. CDR1 and CDR2 (germline): SGHTA, FQGNSA. The CDR3 runs 16 residues. V gave up 2 bases and J gave up 0 bases, with 11 bases separating them. In DNA form, the CDR3 reads TGTGCCAGCAGCTTAAGTTATGCCACCTCCTACAATGAGCAGTTCTTC. This gives the protein CASSLSYATSYNEQFF. Full variable domain (missing parts from reference TRBV7-2 and TRBJ2-1): GAGVSQSPSNKVTEKGKDVELRCDPISGHTALYWYRQSLGQGLEFLIYFQGNSAPDKSGLPSDRFSAERTGGSVSTLTIQRTQQEDSAVYLCASSLSYATSYNEQFFGPGTRLTVL.

This chain links TRBV7-3 with TRBJ2-1; D might be TRBD2 (5 bases). Germline V gene lookup returns CDR1 SGHTA and CDR2 FQGTGA. V lost 1 base and J 4 bases, leaving 11 bases between the germline ends. The CDR3 is 15 amino acids. The CDR3 DNA is TGTGCCAGCAGCTTAATCGAGACTACGTACAATGAGCAGTTCTTC. This sequence encodes CASSLIETTYNEQFF.

The chain has TRBV4-3 and TRBJ2-3; 7 bases agree with TRBD2. After removal of 1 base from V and 1 base from J, the junction contained 17 bases not matched to a gene. This CDR3 has 20 amino acids. The germline gives CDR1 LGHNA, CDR2 YSLEER. The CDR3: CASSQGGVRSGIGGTDTQYF. CDR3 sequence (DNA): TGCGCCAGCAGCCAAGGCGGGGTTAGAAGCGGGATCGGAGGCACAGATACGCAGTATTTT.

The rearrangement links TRBV6-1 to TRBJ2-7, with D possibly TRBD2 on 6 matching bases. CDR3 length: 14 residues. The V and J ends lost 0 bases and 3 bases respectively, with 9 bases between them. Germline V gene sequence: CDR1 MNHNS, CDR2 SASEGT. This chain's CDR3 is CASSEAWRGYEQYF. In DNA form, the CDR3 reads TGTGCCAGCAGTGAAGCATGGCGGGGCTACGAGCAGTACTTC.

The chain is built from TRBV19 and TRBJ1-2, with a weak D call TRBD1 (5 bases). Germline V gives CDR1 LNHDA, CDR2 SQIVND (reference sequence). The CDR3 extends over 14 amino acids. Trimming removed 2 bases from V and 3 bases from J, with 10 bases in between. The CDR3 reads CASSIFWGDYGYTF. CDR3 nucleotide sequence: TGTGCCAGTAGTATATTTTGGGGGGACTATGGCTACACCTTC.

The rearrangement joins TRBV18 to TRBJ1-5, with D tentatively TRBD1 (5 bases). V shed 3 bases and J shed 0 bases, with 12 bases lying between them. CDR1 is KGHSH and CDR2 is LQKENI in the germline V gene. The CDR3 spans 16 residues. CDR3 sequence reads: CASSPRDSYSNQPQHF. As DNA, the CDR3 is TGTGCCAGCTCACCTCGGGACTCATATAGCAATCAGCCCCAGCATTTT. Complete variable domain (other parts from reference TRBV18 and TRBJ1-5): NAGVMQNPRHLVRRRGQEARLRCSPMKGHSHVYWYRQLPEEGLKFMVYLQKENIIDESGMPKERFSAEFPKEGPSILRIQQVVRGDSAAYFCASSPRDSYSNQPQHFGDGTRLSIL.

The chain recombines TRBV10-3 with TRBJ2-7; TRBD1 might be the D (6 bases). Between the trimmed V and J ends, which lost 3 bases and 4 bases, there was a span of 7 bases. This CDR3 is 12 amino acids long. Germline V gives CDR1 ENHRY, CDR2 SYGVKD. In nucleotides, the CDR3 is TGTGCCATCAGTGAAACAGGGTACGAGCAGTACTTC. It encodes CAISETGYEQYF.

This chain joins TRBV6-5 and TRBJ2-7; 10 bases align to TRBD2. CDR3 length: 15 amino acids. Unmatched junction bases numbered 6, after V lost 2 bases and J lost 5 bases. CDR1 is MNHEY, CDR2 SVGAGI, per germline. CDR3 nucleotide sequence: TGTGCCAGCAGTTACGTGGCTAGCGGGAGTAACGAGCAGTACTTC. This encodes CASSYVASGSNEQYF.

The J gene is TRBJ1-1, the V gene TRBV7-6; maybe TRBD1 (6 bases). This CDR3 spans 12 amino acids. Germline values: CDR1 SGHVS, CDR2 FNYEAQ. Trimming stripped 5 bases from V and 5 bases from J, with 9 bases between. For the CDR3, the DNA is TGTGCCAGCAGCCCAGGGGTTACTGAAGCTTTCTTT. Its protein product is CASSPGVTEAFF.

This clone was seen only a few times. The chain employs TRBV7-9 and TRBJ2-7; D remains unclear. Trimming shortened V by 0 bases and J by 0 bases, and 6 bases separated the two germline ends. Per germline, CDR1 SEHNR and CDR2 FQNEAQ (reference sequence). The CDR3 loop spans 14 amino acids. This chain's CDR3 is CASSLAGISYEQYF. CDR3 nucleotides: TGTGCCAGCAGCTTAGCAGGGATCTCCTACGAGCAGTACTTC.

The chain couples TRBV29-1 to TRBJ2-7, with 7 bases lining up with TRBD1. The length of the CDR3 is 14 residues. V dropped 1 base and J dropped 0; count of bases not matched to a gene: 3. Looked up from germline, CDR1 is SQVTM and CDR2 is ANQGSEA. The CDR3 protein is CSVEVKGASYEQYF. As DNA, the CDR3 is TGCAGCGTTGAAGTGAAGGGGGCCTCCTACGAGCAGTACTTC.

The chain recombines TRBV2 with TRBJ2-7, with a possible D match to TRBD2 (5 bases). With 5 bases removed from V and 7 bases from J, the gap between germline ends came to 15 bases. Per the germline V gene, CDR1 is SNHLY and CDR2 is FYNNEI. The CDR3 contains 13 residues. Written as DNA, the CDR3 is TGTGCCAGCAGTCGGGCGCGGGTTGAGGAGCAGTACTTC. Its protein product is CASSRARVEEQYF.

This clone has only a few counts. The rearrangement links TRBV9 to TRBJ1-6, with D hard to call. V was cut by 0 bases and J by 9 bases, with 7 bases left in between. The germline CDR1 and CDR2 sequences are SGDLS and YYNGEE. CDR3 size: 13 residues. CDR3 in amino acids: CASSVDVSSPLHF. In nucleotides, the CDR3 is TGTGCCAGCAGCGTAGATGTCTCTTCACCCCTCCACTTT.

This clone has more than one count but fewer than ten. V is TRBV7-9 and J is TRBJ2-5; D unclear. Trimming cost V 2 bases and J 3 bases, with 13 bases left between them. CDR3 length: 15 residues. Germline values: CDR1 SEHNR, CDR2 FQNEAQ (reference sequence). The CDR3 DNA reads TGTGCCAGCAGCTTACCCCAGGAGATGAAAGAGACCCAGTACTTC. It codes for CASSLPQEMKETQYF.

The rearrangement uses TRBV7-6 and TRBJ1-3, with no clear D. The CDR3 consists of 15 residues. The germline gives CDR1 SGHVS, CDR2 FNYEAQ. Trimming stripped 1 base from V and 0 bases from J, with 7 bases between. Here the CDR3 DNA reads TGTGCCAGCAGCTTAGGCACGGACTCTGGAAACACCATATATTTT. Protein: CASSLGTDSGNTIYF.

The chain has TRBV9 and TRBJ2-7; D may correspond to TRBD1 or TRBD2 (5 bases each). Germline values: CDR1 SGDLS, CDR2 YYNGEE. The CDR3 extends over 15 amino acids. With 0 bases removed from V and 2 bases from J, the gap between germline ends came to 12 bases. CDR3 protein: CASSVGGKGTYEQYF. In DNA form, the CDR3 reads TGTGCCAGCAGCGTAGGGGGGAAGGGAACCTACGAGCAGTACTTC.